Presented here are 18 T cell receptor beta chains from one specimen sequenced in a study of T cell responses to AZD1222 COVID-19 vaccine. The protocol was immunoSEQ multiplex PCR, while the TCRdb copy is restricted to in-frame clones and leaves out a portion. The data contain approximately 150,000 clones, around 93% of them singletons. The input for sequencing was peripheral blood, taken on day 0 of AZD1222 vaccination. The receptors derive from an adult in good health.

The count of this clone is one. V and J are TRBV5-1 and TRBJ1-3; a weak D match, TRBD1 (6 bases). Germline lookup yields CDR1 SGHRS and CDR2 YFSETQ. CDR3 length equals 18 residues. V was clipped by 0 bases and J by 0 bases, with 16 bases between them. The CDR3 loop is CASSLELGQHYSGNTIYF. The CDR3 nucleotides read TGCGCCAGCAGCTTGGAATTAGGACAGCATTACTCTGGAAACACCATATATTTT.

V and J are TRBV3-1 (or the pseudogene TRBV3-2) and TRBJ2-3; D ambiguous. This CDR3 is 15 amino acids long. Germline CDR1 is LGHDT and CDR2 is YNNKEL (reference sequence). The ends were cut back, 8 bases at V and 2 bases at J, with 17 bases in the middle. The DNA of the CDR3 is TGTGCCAGCCGACCAAGAGGTACTCCCACAGATACGCAGTATTTT. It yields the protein CASRPRGTPTDTQYF.

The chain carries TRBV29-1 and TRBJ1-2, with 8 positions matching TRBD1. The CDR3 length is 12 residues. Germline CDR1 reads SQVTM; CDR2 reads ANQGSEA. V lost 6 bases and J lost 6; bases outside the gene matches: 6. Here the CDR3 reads CSVDRGGDGYTF. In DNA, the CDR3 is TGCAGCGTCGACAGGGGCGGCGATGGCTACACCTTC.

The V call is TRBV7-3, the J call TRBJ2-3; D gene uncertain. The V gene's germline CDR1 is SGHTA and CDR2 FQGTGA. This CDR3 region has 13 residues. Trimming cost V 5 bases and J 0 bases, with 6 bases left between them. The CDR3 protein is CASSTLSTDTQYF. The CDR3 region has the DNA TGTGCCAGCAGCACCCTAAGCACAGATACGCAGTATTTT.

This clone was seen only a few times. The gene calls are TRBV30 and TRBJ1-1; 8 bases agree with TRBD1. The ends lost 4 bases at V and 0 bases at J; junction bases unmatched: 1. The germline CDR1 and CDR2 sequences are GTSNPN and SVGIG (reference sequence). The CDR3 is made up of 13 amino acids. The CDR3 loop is CAWTGQVNTEAFF. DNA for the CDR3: TGTGCCTGGACGGGACAGGTGAACACTGAAGCTTTCTTT.

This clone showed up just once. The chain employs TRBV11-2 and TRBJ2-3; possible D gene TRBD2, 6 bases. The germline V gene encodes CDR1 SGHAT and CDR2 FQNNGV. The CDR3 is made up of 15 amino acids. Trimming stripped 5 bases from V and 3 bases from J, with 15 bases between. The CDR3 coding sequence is TGTGCCAGCAGCCCCACCGGGACTTATACAGATACGCAGTATTTT. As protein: CASSPTGTYTDTQYF.

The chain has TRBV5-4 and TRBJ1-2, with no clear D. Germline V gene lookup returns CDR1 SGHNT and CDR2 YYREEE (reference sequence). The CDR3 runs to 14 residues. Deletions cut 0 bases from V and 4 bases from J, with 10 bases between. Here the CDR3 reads CASSLDSYLYGYTF. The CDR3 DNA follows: TGTGCCAGCAGCTTGGACAGTTACCTCTATGGCTACACCTTC.

The CDR3 loop reads CASSLRENSPLHF. The CDR3 nucleotides read TGTGCCAGCAGTTTAAGGGAGAATTCACCCCTCCACTTT. The V and J genes are TRBV12-3 or TRBV12-4 and TRBJ1-6, with no clear D. V lost 2 bases and J 7 bases, leaving 6 bases between the germline ends. This CDR3 is 13 amino acids long.

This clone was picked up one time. The CDR3 sequence is CASSVEDTQYF. The CDR3 DNA follows: TGTGCCAGCAGCGTAGAAGATACGCAGTATTTT. The rearrangement uses TRBV9 and TRBJ2-3, with unresolved D. CDR1 and CDR2 from the germline V gene are SGDLS and YYNGEE. CDR3 length: 11 residues. V lost 0 bases and J lost 5, with 1 base in between.

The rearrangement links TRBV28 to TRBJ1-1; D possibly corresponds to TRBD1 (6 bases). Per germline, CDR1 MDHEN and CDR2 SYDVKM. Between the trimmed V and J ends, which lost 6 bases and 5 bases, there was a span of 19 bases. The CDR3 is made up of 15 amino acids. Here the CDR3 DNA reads TGTGCCAGCAGCCCTACCGGGGGCGATGGGACTGAAGCTTTCTTT. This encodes CASSPTGGDGTEAFF. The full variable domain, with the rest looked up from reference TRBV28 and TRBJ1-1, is DVKVTQSSRYLVKRTGEKVFLECVQDMDHENMFWYRQDPGLGLRLIYFSYDVKMKEKGDIPEGYSVSREKKERFSLILESASTNQTSMYLCASSPTGGDGTEAFFGQGTRLTVV.

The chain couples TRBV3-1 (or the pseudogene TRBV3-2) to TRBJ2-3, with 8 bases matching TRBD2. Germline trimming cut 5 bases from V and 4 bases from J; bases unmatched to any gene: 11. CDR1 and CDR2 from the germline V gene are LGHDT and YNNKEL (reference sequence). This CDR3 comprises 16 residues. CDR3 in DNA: TGTGCCAGCAGCTTAATGGCGGGGGGAGGCGCAGATACGCAGTATTTT. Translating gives CASSLMAGGGADTQYF.

The CDR3 protein is CASRRDPSFHEQYF. DNA for the CDR3: TGTGCCAGCAGGAGGGATCCCTCGTTCCACGAGCAGTACTTC. The chain employs TRBV2 and TRBJ2-7; TRBD2 might be the D (5 bases). Germline V gives CDR1 SNHLY, CDR2 FYNNEI. The CDR3 totals 14 residues. Trimming left V 6 bases short and J 5 bases short, with 17 bases between.

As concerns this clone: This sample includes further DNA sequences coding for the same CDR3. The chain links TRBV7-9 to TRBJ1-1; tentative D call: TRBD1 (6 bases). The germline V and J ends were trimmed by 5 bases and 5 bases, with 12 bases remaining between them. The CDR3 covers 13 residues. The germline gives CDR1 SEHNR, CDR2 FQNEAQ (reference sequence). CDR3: CASSPGGGTEAFF. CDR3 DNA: TGTGCCAGCAGCCCAGGAGGGGGGACTGAAGCTTTCTTT.

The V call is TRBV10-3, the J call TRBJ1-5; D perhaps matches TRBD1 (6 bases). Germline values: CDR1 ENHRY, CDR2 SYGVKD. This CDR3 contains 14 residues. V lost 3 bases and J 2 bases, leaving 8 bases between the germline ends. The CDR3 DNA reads TGTGCCATCAGTGATGGGGGCGGCAATCAGCCCCAGCATTTT. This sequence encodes CAISDGGGNQPQHF.

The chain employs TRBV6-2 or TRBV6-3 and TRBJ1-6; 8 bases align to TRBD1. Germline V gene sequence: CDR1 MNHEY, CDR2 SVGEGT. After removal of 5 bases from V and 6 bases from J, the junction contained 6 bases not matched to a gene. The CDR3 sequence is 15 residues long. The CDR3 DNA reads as TGTGCCAGCAGTGGTCGACAGGGGACTAATTCACCCCTCCACTTT. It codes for CASSGRQGTNSPLHF.

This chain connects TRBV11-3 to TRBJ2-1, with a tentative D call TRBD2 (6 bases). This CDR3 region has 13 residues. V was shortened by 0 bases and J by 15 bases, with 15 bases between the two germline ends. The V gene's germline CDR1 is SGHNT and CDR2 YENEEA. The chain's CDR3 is CASSLDLAGKRFF. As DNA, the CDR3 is TGTGCCAGCAGCTTAGATCTGGCGGGAAAGCGGTTCTTC.

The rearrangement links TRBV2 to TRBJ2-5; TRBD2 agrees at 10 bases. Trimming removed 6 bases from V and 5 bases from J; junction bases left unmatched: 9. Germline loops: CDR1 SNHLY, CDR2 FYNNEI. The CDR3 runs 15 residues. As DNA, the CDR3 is TGTGCCAGCAGGAACAGAGCGGGAGGGCCGGAGACCCAGTACTTC. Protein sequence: CASRNRAGGPETQYF.

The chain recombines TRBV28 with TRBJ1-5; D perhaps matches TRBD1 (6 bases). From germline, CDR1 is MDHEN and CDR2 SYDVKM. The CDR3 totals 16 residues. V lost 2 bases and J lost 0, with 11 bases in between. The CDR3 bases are TGTGCCAGCAGTTTAAACAGGGATTATAGCAATCAGCCCCAGCATTTT. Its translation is CASSLNRDYSNQPQHF.